The present TCR beta chain was sequenced within a study of T cell responses to AZD1222 COVID-19 vaccine. Points from the study as a whole: Spike-specific TCR depth and breadth grew after two AZD1222 doses. Per reports, nearly half of all spike-specific TCRs target regions that are unmutated in variants. Baseline testing showed seropositivity in only six or seven AZD1222 recipients. The donors showed a predominance of white British ancestry and of females, with possible underestimation of clonal diversity.

A word on this clone: Its antigen is undetermined.

The CDR3 consists of 15 residues. The V gene's germline CDR1 is SNHLY and CDR2 FYNNEI. The J segment lost 2 bases and the V segment lost 11 bases, leaving 9 bases of the junction unmatched. Using immunoSEQ multiplex PCR, the repertoire was profiled, and TCRdb retains in-frame clones only, with some absent. The sample holds approximately 120,000 clones, about 90% seen once. The genes are TRBV2 and TRBJ2-5; 12 bases line up with TRBD2. The sample was peripheral blood, taken on day 0 of AZD1222 vaccination. The origin of this receptor is an adult in good health. The CDR3 is CADRRTSGVQETQYF. CDR3 DNA sequence: TGTGCCGATAGAAGGACTAGCGGGGTTCAAGAGACCCAGTACTTC.